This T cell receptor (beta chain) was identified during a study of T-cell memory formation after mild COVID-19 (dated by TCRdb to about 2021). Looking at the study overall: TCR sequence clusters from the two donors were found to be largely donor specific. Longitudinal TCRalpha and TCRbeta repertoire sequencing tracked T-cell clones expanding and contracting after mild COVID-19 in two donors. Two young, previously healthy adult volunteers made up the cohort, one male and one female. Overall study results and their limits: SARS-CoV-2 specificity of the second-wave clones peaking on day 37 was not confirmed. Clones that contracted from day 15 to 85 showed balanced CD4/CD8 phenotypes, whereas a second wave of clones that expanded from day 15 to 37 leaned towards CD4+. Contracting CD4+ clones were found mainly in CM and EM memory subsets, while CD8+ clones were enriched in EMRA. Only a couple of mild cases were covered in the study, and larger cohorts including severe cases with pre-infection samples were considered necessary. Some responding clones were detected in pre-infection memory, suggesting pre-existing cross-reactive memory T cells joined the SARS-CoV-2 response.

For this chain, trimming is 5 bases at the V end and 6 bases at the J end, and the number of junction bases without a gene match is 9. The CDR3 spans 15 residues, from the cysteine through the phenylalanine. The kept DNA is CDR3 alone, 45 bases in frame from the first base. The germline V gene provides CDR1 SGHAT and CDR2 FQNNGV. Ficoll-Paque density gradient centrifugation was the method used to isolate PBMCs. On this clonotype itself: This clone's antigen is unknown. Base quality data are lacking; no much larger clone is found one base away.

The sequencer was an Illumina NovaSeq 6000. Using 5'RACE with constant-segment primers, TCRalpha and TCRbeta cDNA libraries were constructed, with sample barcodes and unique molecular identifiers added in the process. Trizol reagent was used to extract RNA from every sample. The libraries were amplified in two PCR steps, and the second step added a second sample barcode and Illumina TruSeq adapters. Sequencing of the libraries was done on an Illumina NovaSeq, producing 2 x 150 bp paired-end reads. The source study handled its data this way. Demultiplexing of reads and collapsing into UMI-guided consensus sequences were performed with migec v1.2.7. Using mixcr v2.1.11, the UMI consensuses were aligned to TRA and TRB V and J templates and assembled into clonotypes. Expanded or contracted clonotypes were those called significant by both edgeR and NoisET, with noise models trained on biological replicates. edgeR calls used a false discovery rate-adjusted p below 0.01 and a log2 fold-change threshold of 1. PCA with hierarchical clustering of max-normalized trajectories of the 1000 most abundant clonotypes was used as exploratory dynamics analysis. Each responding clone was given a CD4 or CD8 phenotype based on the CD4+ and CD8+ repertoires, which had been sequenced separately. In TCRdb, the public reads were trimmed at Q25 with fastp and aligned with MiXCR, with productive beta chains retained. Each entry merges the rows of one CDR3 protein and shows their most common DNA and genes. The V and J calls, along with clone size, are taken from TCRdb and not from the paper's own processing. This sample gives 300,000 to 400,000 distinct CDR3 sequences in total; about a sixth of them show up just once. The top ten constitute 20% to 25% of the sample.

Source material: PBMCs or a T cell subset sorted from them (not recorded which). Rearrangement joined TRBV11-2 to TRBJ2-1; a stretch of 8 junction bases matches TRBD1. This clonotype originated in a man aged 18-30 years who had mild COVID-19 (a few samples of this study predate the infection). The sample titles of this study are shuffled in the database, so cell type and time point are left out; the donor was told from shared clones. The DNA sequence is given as TGTGCCAGCAGCGGTAGGACAGGGTTGGGCAATGAGCAGTTCTTC. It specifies CASSGRTGLGNEQFF.